This T cell receptor (beta chain) derives from a study of T-cell memory formation after mild COVID-19. In germline, CDR1 is SGHNT, CDR2 YYREEE (reference sequence). The CDR3 spans 14 residues. The J segment lost 2 bases and the V segment lost 6 bases, leaving 8 bases of the junction unmatched. Researchers used 5'RACE with constant-segment primers to make TCR alpha and TCR beta cDNA libraries that carry sample barcodes and UMIs. Via MiXCR, TCRdb re-called the 5' RACE reads, giving one row per CDR3 protein. The sample contains more than 350,000 distinct CDR3 sequences, roughly 15% of which appear only once. Notes on the study in general: Clones which contracted sat mainly in CM and EM if CD4+, and in EMRA if CD8+. Later expanders leaned toward CD4+, whereas clones contracting from day 15 to 85 were balanced CD4/CD8.

A note on this clonotype: What it binds is not known.

The V gene is TRBV5-4, the J gene TRBJ2-7; the match to TRBD2 covers 7 bases. This clonotype originated in a man between 18 and 29 years old who had mild COVID-19 (a few samples of this study predate the infection). Cell type and time point are not known. The sequenced sample consisted of PBMCs or a T cell subset sorted from them (not recorded which). The CDR3 protein is CASTRRGEAYEQYF. CDR3 sequence (DNA): TGTGCCAGCACCCGCCGGGGGGAGGCCTACGAGCAGTACTTC.